These T cell receptor beta chains were read from a single sample in a study of PD-L1 blockade in urothelial cancer. The protocol was immunoSEQ multiplex PCR, while the TCRdb copy is restricted to in-frame clones and leaves out a portion. The sample consists of about 51,000 clones, more than 75% of them appearing once. The specimen was PBMCs, collected around atezolizumab (anti-PD-L1) treatment. All receptors derive from a man aged 55-75 years with urothelial cancer. CDR3s include the opening cysteine and the closing phenylalanine or tryptophan. Each record gives: D gene, J gene, clone size, V gene, CDR3 DNA, CDR3 protein. The D gene is left open where the match is weak. Rows may omit the clone size; those that give it use once, few, many or a size class.

TRBD1	TRBJ2-3	-	TRBV6-1	TGTGCCAGCAGTGTGGACAGGCGGGGCACAGATACGCAGTATTTT	CASSVDRRGTDTQYF
TRBD1	TRBJ1-2	-	TRBV5-6	TGTGCCAGCAGCTCAACAGGGGTCTATGGCTACACCTTC	CASSSTGVYGYTF
-	TRBJ1-1	-	TRBV18	TGTGCCAGCTCACCCGACAGGGAAGCTTTCTTT	CASSPDREAFF
-	TRBJ1-5	-	TRBV7-7	TGTGCCAGCAGCCACCCAGGACAGTATAGCAATCAGCCCCAGCATTTT	CASSHPGQYSNQPQHF
-	TRBJ2-5	-	TRBV5-6	TGTGCCAGCAGCTTGGACAGAGCAGAGACCCAGTACTTC	CASSLDRAETQYF
TRBD2	TRBJ2-3	-	TRBV5-1	TGCGCCAGCAGGCCGGAGGGAATGCTAGCGGGCCCCTCGGATACGCAGTATTTT	CASRPEGMLAGPSDTQYF
-	TRBJ2-6	-	TRBV29-1	TGCAGCGTTTCTAGCTCTGGGGCCAACGTCCTGACTTTC	CSVSSSGANVLTF
-	TRBJ2-7	-	TRBV6-5	TGTGCCAGCAGTTACGGGGCAGCCAACTACGAGCAGTACTTC	CASSYGAANYEQYF
-	TRBJ1-1	-	TRBV14	TGTGCCAGCAGCCAAGACCAGGTCGGCACTGAAGCTTTCTTT	CASSQDQVGTEAFF
TRBD1	TRBJ1-2	-	TRBV7-9	TGTGCCAGCAGACCGACCGCGGGACAGCCCTATGGCTACACCTTC	CASRPTAGQPYGYTF
-	TRBJ2-1	-	TRBV7-9	TGTGCCAGCAGCGAAACAGGGTCCCATGAGCAGTTCTTC	CASSETGSHEQFF
-	TRBJ2-7	-	TRBV7-9	TGTGCCAGCAGCTTAGTTTACCAACAGCCCCTCTACGAGCAGTACTTC	CASSLVYQQPLYEQYF
-	TRBJ1-3	-	TRBV9	TGTGCCAGCAGCGGCGGGACGTCTGGAAACACCATATATTTT	CASSGGTSGNTIYF
TRBD2	TRBJ2-2	-	TRBV6-1	TGTGCCAGCAGTAAAGGGACTAGCGGGGGTACCGGGGAGCTGTTTTTT	CASSKGTSGGTGELFF
-	TRBJ2-7	once	TRBV4-3	TGCGCCAGCAGCCAAGATCCCCGGGTTCAGTCGGAGCAGTACTTC	CASSQDPRVQSEQYF
-	TRBJ1-3	-	TRBV11-2	TGTGCCAGCAGCCAGATGGCGGGGTCTGGAAACACCATATATTTT	CASSQMAGSGNTIYF
-	TRBJ2-1	-	TRBV19	TGTGCCAGTAGTATGAGGGAGCGCTACAATGAGCAGTTCTTC	CASSMRERYNEQFF
-	TRBJ1-1	-	TRBV30	TGTGCCTGGAGTGTACTACCTAACACTGAAGCTTTCTTT	CAWSVLPNTEAFF
-	TRBJ2-1	-	TRBV27	TGTGCCAGCAGTTTATCCGGGGGTGGCGAGCAGTTCTTC	CASSLSGGGEQFF
TRBD1	TRBJ2-4	-	TRBV11-1	TGTGCCAGCAGCTGGGACAGGGATGGGGACATTCAGTACTTC	CASSWDRDGDIQYF
-	TRBJ1-3	-	TRBV15	TGTGCCACCAGCAGATTGGCCAGGGCCTCTGGAAACACCATATATTTT	CATSRLARASGNTIYF
TRBD2	TRBJ2-1	-	TRBV4-1	TGCGCCAGCAGCCAAGGGGTACCAGCGGGGCGGAATAATGAGCAGTTCTTC	CASSQGVPAGRNNEQFF
-	TRBJ2-2	once	TRBV2	TGTGCCAGCAGCCAGGGGTATACCGAACCCGGGGAGCTGTTTTTT	CASSQGYTEPGELFF
-	TRBJ2-5	-	TRBV5-1	TGCGCCAGCAGCACCGGGACTGGCCAAGAGACCCAGTACTTC	CASSTGTGQETQYF
-	TRBJ2-1	-	TRBV10-3	TGTGCCATCATGGCTAATCAGGGTGAGCAGTTCTTC	CAIMANQGEQFF
TRBD2	TRBJ2-3	-	TRBV9	TGTGCCAGCAGCGTAGTGGAGGGAGGGAGCACAGATACGCAGTATTTT	CASSVVEGGSTDTQYF
-	TRBJ1-5	-	TRBV19	TGTGCCAGTAGTATAGGGGCAGGGAATCAGCCCCAGCATTTT	CASSIGAGNQPQHF
-	TRBJ1-4	-	TRBV29-1	TGCAGCGTTACTTTGTTTGGGAGGGTGGAAGGTGAAAAACTGTTTTTT	CSVTLFGRVEGEKLFF
-	TRBJ1-2	-	TRBV7-9	TGTGCCAGCAGCCCCGACACTAGCTATGGCTACACCTTC	CASSPDTSYGYTF
TRBD1	TRBJ2-1	-	TRBV7-3	TGTGCCAGCAGCTTCCGACAGGGGAATTACAATGAGCAGTTCTTC	CASSFRQGNYNEQFF
TRBD1	TRBJ1-6	-	TRBV10-3	TGTGCCATCAGGGCAGGGGGTGATGGGGGTTCACCCCTCCACTTT	CAIRAGGDGGSPLHF
TRBD1	TRBJ1-2	-	TRBV25-1	TGTGCCAGCAGTGAAGGGGGGACAGGGGGCGACTATGGCTACACCTTC	CASSEGGTGGDYGYTF
-	TRBJ1-1	-	TRBV10-3	TGTGCCAATGCACAGGGTATGAACACTGAAGCTTTCTTT	CANAQGMNTEAFF
TRBD2	TRBJ2-7	-	TRBV10-2	TGCGCCAGCAGTGAGGACGGACTAGCGCTAACCTACGAGCAGTACTTC	CASSEDGLALTYEQYF
-	TRBJ2-1	-	TRBV19	TGTGCCAGTAGTATCCTCTACAATGAGCAGTTCTTC	CASSILYNEQFF
TRBD2	TRBJ2-4	-	TRBV18	TGTGCCAGCTCCCCTACTGGGAGGGATCGGAAAAACATTCAGTACTTC	CASSPTGRDRKNIQYF
TRBD2	TRBJ2-3	-	TRBV5-1	TGCGCCAGCAGCTTGGCTAGCGGGAGGGAATTAAGCACAGATACGCAGTATTTT	CASSLASGRELSTDTQYF
TRBD1	TRBJ1-3	-	TRBV4-2	TGTGCCAGCAGCCAAGAGTTACAGGGGGTCTCTGGAAACACCATATATTTT	CASSQELQGVSGNTIYF
TRBD1	TRBJ2-7	-	TRBV9	TGTGCCAGCAGCGAATACACAGGGGGCTCCGAGCAGTACTTC	CASSEYTGGSEQYF
TRBD1	TRBJ2-5	-	TRBV28	TGTGCCAGCAGTTTAGGGACAGGGAGCCCCCAAGAGACCCAGTACTTC	CASSLGTGSPQETQYF
TRBD1	TRBJ1-2	-	TRBV19	TGTGCCAGTAGTTATGGGACAGGGGGTAACTATGGCTACACCTTC	CASSYGTGGNYGYTF
TRBD2	TRBJ2-7	-	TRBV7-2	TGTGCCAGCAGCTTAGTAGCTAGCGGGAGCTCCTACGAGCAGTACTTC	CASSLVASGSSYEQYF
TRBD1	TRBJ1-4	-	TRBV5-1	TGCGCCAGCAGCCAGACAGGGACTGAGGAAGAAAAACTGTTTTTT	CASSQTGTEEEKLFF
TRBD1	TRBJ2-5	-	TRBV7-9	TGTGCCAGCAGCTTAGGAACAGGGGGGCTAGAGACCCAGTACTTC	CASSLGTGGLETQYF
-	TRBJ2-7	-	TRBV7-8	TGTGCCAGCAGCCCTAGGGGCGGTTTGGGCGAGCAGTACTTC	CASSPRGGLGEQYF
-	TRBJ1-3	-	TRBV7-2	TGTGCCAGCAGCTTAGGTCTCGCAGGCTCTGGAAACACCATATATTTT	CASSLGLAGSGNTIYF
-	TRBJ1-1	-	TRBV5-1	TGCGCCAGCAGCGGAACCGGGACAAAGAACACTGAAGCTTTCTTT	CASSGTGTKNTEAFF
-	TRBJ1-3	-	TRBV7-9	TGTGCCAGCAGCCTGAGGCGGGGAAACACCATATATTTT	CASSLRRGNTIYF
TRBD2	TRBJ2-5	-	TRBV11-2	TGTGCCAGCAGCCGTAGCGGGATGGGGGAGACCCAGTACTTC	CASSRSGMGETQYF
TRBD1	TRBJ2-5	-	TRBV12-5	TGTGCTAGTGGGGAAGTTGACAGGGGTCTTGAAGAGACCCAGTACTTC	CASGEVDRGLEETQYF
TRBD2	TRBJ2-2	-	TRBV5-1	TGCGCCAGCAGCTTTGCGCTAGCGGGGGGGAGCTCCGGGGAGCTGTTTTTT	CASSFALAGGSSGELFF